The source of this T cell receptor (beta chain) is a study of cytotoxic CD8 clonotypes in ibrutinib-treated CLL. The CDR3 consists of 15 residues. In germline, CDR1 is SQVTM, CDR2 ANQGSEA. V lost 5 bases to trimming and J lost 0 bases; unmatched junction nucleotides: 8. Here immunoSEQ multiplex PCR was the method, and the copy in TCRdb shows in-frame clones only, minus some. The sample includes approximately 350,000 clones, 67% of them seen just once. Points on this clone: Its cognate antigen is unknown.

General observations from the study: Researchers report that baseline clonality outpaced age-matched healthy donors and tracked circulating CD8+ T-cell counts.

This TCR came from a human donor with chronic lymphocytic leukemia. The chain joins TRBV29-1 to TRBJ1-2; 8 bases agree with TRBD1. Sequenced material: PBMCs, taken after 36 months of ibrutinib treatment. The DNA of the CDR3 is TGCAGCGTTAGGGGGACAGGCGTTCCTAACTATGGCTACACCTTC. This codes for CSVRGTGVPNYGYTF.